These 19 T cell receptor beta chains were all obtained from the same sample, sequenced in a study of T cell clonality in common variable immunodeficiency. Study results and limitations: In common variable immunodeficiency, TCR beta chains reportedly carried fewer deletions and N-nucleotide insertions.

No antigen is known for these receptors. Data came from immunoSEQ multiplex PCR; TCRdb stores just in-frame clones and leaves some out. This table holds fewer than 20,000 clones with no singletons; the top ten claim around 13%. The sequenced sample was peripheral blood mononuclear cells. The source of these receptors is a human donor with common variable immunodeficiency.

A few counts support this clone. The read ends 3 residues shy of where the CDR3 ends; the end is completed using the germline J gene. The V call is TRBV19, the J call TRBJ2-2, with 9 nucleotides matching TRBD1. CDR3 size: 15 residues. In germline, CDR1 is LNHDA, CDR2 SQIVND (reference sequence). Trimming took 6 bases from V and 6 from J; bases not matched to a gene: 8. The CDR3 spells CASSLKGQGAGELFF. The part of the CDR3 DNA that was read is TGTGCCAGTAGCCTGAAGGGACAGGGAGCCGGGGAG.

This clone was counted a few times. The read comes to an end 3 residues before the CDR3 does, leaving the germline J gene to fill in the end. The gene calls are TRBV7-2 and TRBJ2-7; D is unclear. V was shortened by 0 bases and J by 4 bases, with 16 bases between the two germline ends. This CDR3 contains 16 residues. The germline V gene encodes CDR1 SGHTA and CDR2 FQGNSA. CDR3 amino acids: CASSLALARDFYEQYF. The CDR3 bases that were read are TGTGCCAGCAGCTTAGCCTTGGCCAGAGACTTTTACGAG.

The table lists this clone with a few counts. The observed sequence ends 3 residues before the CDR3 terminus, with the missing tail filled in from the germline J gene. The chain joins TRBV19 to TRBJ1-1; 12 bases line up with TRBD1. This CDR3 is built from 16 residues. Trimming removed 6 bases from V and 2 bases from J; junction bases left unmatched: 7. Germline V gene data show CDR1 as LNHDA and CDR2 as SQIVND (reference sequence). The CDR3 region is CASRLGTGGFNTEAFF. The CDR3 DNA, read in part, is TGTGCCAGTAGATTAGGGACAGGGGGCTTCAACACTGAA.

The table lists this clone with a few counts. The DNA ends 3 residues before the CDR3 does, and the rest of the CDR3 is filled in from the germline J gene. The chain combines TRBV5-1 with TRBJ2-2, with D tentatively TRBD1 (6 bases). V was trimmed by 4 bases and J by 5 bases, leaving 18 bases between them. The CDR3 runs to 16 residues. CDR1 and CDR2 from the germline V gene are SGHRS and YFSETQ. The CDR3 sequence is CASSVWGRVKTGELFF. CDR3 bases read: TGCGCCAGCAGCGTCTGGGGGCGGGTTAAAACCGGGGAG.

This clone has a handful of counts. The observed sequence ends 3 residues before the CDR3 terminus, with the missing tail filled in from the germline J gene. The rearrangement links TRBV2 to TRBJ2-5; 8 bases align to TRBD1. After removal of 7 bases from V and 0 bases from J, the junction contained 4 bases not matched to a gene. In germline, CDR1 is SNHLY, CDR2 FYNNEI. The CDR3 spans 14 residues. CDR3 protein: CASKGQAHQETQYF. CDR3 bases read: TGTGCCAGCAAGGGACAGGCCCACCAAGAGACC.

This clone was counted a few times. Read data end 3 residues before the CDR3 end; the end is taken from the germline J gene. V and J are TRBV2 and TRBJ1-5, with 7 bases aligning to TRBD1. The CDR3 consists of 14 residues. The J segment lost 1 base and the V segment lost 7 bases, leaving 4 bases of the junction unmatched. From germline, CDR1 is SNHLY and CDR2 FYNNEI. Partial CDR3 DNA: TGTGCCAGCAAAAACAGGGGAAGCAATCAGCCC. It codes for CASKNRGSNQP. The full-length CDR3 reads as CASKNRGSNQPQHF.

This clone was observed at least ten times. CDR3 sequence: CASSRGTSGIGEQYF. The CDR3 DNA, read in part, is TGTGCCAGCTCACGAGGGACTAGCGGGATCGGCGAG. V is TRBV18 and J is TRBJ2-7; 13 bases fit TRBD2. The CDR3 end lies 3 residues beyond the end of the read and is filled in from the germline J gene. The CDR3 loop spans 15 amino acids. J gave up 6 bases and V 4 bases, and 6 bases lay outside the gene matches. Germline V gene data show CDR1 as KGHSH and CDR2 as LQKENI. The variable domain in full, with the rest retrieved from reference TRBV18 and TRBJ2-7, is NAGVMQNPRHLVRRRGQEARLRCSPMKGHSHVYWYRQLPEEGLKFMVYLQKENIIDESGMPKERFSAEFPKEGPSILRIQQVVRGDSAAYFCASSRGTSGIGEQYFGPGTRLTVT.

This clone was picked up a small number of times. Read coverage stops 3 residues before the CDR3 terminus; the germline J gene supplies the remainder. The genes are TRBV5-6 and TRBJ1-2; D possibly corresponds to TRBD1 (6 bases). This CDR3 spans 13 amino acids. Trimming stripped 9 bases from V and 1 base from J, with 13 bases between. Germline assignment: CDR1 SGHDT and CDR2 YYEEEE. CDR3 amino acids: CATHPTGNYGYTF. The CDR3 bases that were read are TGTGCCACCCACCCGACAGGTAACTATGGC.

The CDR3 here is CASRERTVGRGTQYF. CDR3 DNA, as far as it was read: TGTGCCAGCAGGGAACGGACAGTAGGGCGCGGTACG. The genes are TRBV6-1 and TRBJ2-3; a weak D match, TRBD1 (6 bases). With the read ending 3 residues before the CDR3 end, the germline J gene is used to fill in that end. V dropped 6 bases and J dropped 8 bases, with 21 bases sitting between them. The CDR3 extends over 15 amino acids. Germline loops: CDR1 MNHNS, CDR2 SASEGT.

Only a few counts were recorded for this clone. The read terminates 3 residues ahead of where the CDR3 ends, so the germline J gene completes it. The chain has TRBV20-1 and TRBJ2-5; D ambiguous. The CDR3 is 12 residues long. In germline, CDR1 is DFQATT, CDR2 SNEGSKA (reference sequence). V was shortened by 6 bases and J by 1 base, with 9 bases between the two germline ends. The covered CDR3 bases are TGCAGTGCCCCGGGTTTCCAAGAGACC. It specifies CSAPGFQET. The whole CDR3 region reads CSAPGFQETQYF.

This clone appeared a few times. Sequencing ends 3 residues short of the CDR3 end; the germline J gene provides the rest. The chain recombines TRBV2 with TRBJ2-5; D tentatively fits TRBD1 or TRBD2 (6 bases each). This CDR3 spans 15 amino acids. From germline, CDR1 is SNHLY and CDR2 FYNNEI. V lost 5 bases, J lost 5 bases, and 18 bases lay in between. The CDR3 reads CASSKGGHAFETQYF. CDR3 bases read: TGTGCCAGCAGTAAAGGGGGGCACGCGTTCGAGACC.

With regard to this clone: The sequenced fragment ends 3 residues before the CDR3 boundary, so the rest is inferred from the germline J gene. The V gene is TRBV7-8, the J gene TRBJ1-3; the D is unclear. In germline, CDR1 is SGHVS, CDR2 FQNEAQ. V was clipped by 0 bases and J by 4 bases, with 16 bases between them. This CDR3 comprises 17 residues. The CDR3 protein is CASSLARVADRGNTIYF. The sequenced part of the CDR3 DNA is TGTGCCAGCAGCTTAGCGAGGGTGGCCGATAGGGGAAACACC.

This clone was seen only a few times. From the germline J gene comes the end of the CDR3, since the read stops 3 residues before it. V usage is TRBV10-3 and J usage is TRBJ2-7; 8 nucleotides agree with TRBD2. Losses at the gene ends were 8 bases for V and 2 bases for J; bases not matched to a gene: 14. Germline assignment: CDR1 ENHRY and CDR2 SYGVKD. This CDR3 has 16 residues. The CDR3 sequence is CAILLDRSGSAYEQYF. The sequenced part of the CDR3 DNA is TGTGCCATCCTACTTGATCGGAGCGGGAGCGCCTACGAG.

The table lists this clone with a few counts. The read stops 3 residues short of the end of the CDR3; the missing end is completed from the germline J gene. This rearrangement joins TRBV5-1 to TRBJ2-7; D remains unclear. V shed 4 bases and J shed 1 base, with 6 bases lying between them. This CDR3 contains 12 residues. Looked up from germline, CDR1 is SGHRS and CDR2 is YFSETQ. The chain's CDR3 is CASSPPSYEQYF. The CDR3 DNA, read in part, is TGCGCCAGCAGCCCCCCTTCCTACGAG.

This clone appeared many times. The junction does not match germline at one end; this may be a read error. The CDR3 end lies 3 residues beyond the end of the read and is filled in from the germline J gene. This rearrangement joins TRBV4-2 to TRBJ2-7, with D perhaps given as TRBD1 or TRBD2 (5 bases each). The CDR3 covers 14 residues. Germline assignment: CDR1 LGHNA and CDR2 YNFKEQ. CDR3 residues: CASSQEGLGVEQYF. Incomplete CDR3 DNA: TGCGCCAGCAGCCAAGAGGGGCTTGGGGTCGAG.

This clone was counted many times. Coverage ceases 3 residues before the CDR3 finishes, and the germline J gene fills in the end. V and J are TRBV20-1 and TRBJ2-5, with 9 bases that match TRBD2. V gave up 6 bases and J gave up 3 bases; unmatched junction bases: 2. The CDR3 runs 12 residues. Germline values: CDR1 DFQATT, CDR2 SNEGSKA (reference sequence). The sequenced part of the CDR3 DNA is TGCAGTGCCATAGCGGGGGAAGAGACC. The encoded protein is CSAIAGEET. The whole CDR3 sequence reads CSAIAGEETQYF.

In its sample, this clone was seen many times. CDR3 DNA, as far as it was read: TGTGCCAGCAGTTCCGTACTAGCGGGGTCCTACGAG. Protein product: CASSSVLAGSYE. The entire CDR3 reads CASSSVLAGSYEQYF. The rearrangement joins TRBV6-2 or TRBV6-3 to TRBJ2-7, with TRBD2 identical over 10 bases. Read data end 3 residues before the CDR3 end; the end is taken from the germline J gene. Germline V gives CDR1 MNHEY, CDR2 SVGEGT. The CDR3 totals 15 residues. V was clipped by 4 bases and J by 1 base; unmatched bases: 4.

On this clone itself: The sequenced fragment ends 3 residues before the CDR3 boundary, so the rest is inferred from the germline J gene. The chain carries TRBV11-2 and TRBJ2-1; D possibly uses TRBD1 or TRBD2 (5 bases each). CDR3 size: 14 residues. CDR1 is SGHAT and CDR2 is FQNNGV in the germline V gene. Trimming took 5 bases from V and 3 from J, leaving 11 bases between them. CDR3 DNA (partial): TGTGCCAGCAGCGAGGGGTCCCTCTACAATGAG. It yields the protein CASSEGSLYNE. The complete CDR3 protein is CASSEGSLYNEQFF.

About this clone itself: The CDR3 end is not reached by the read, which stops 3 residues before it; the germline J gene fills it in. This rearrangement joins TRBV6-2 or TRBV6-3 to TRBJ2-1; 15 bases map to TRBD2. The CDR3 extends over 15 amino acids. V shed 1 base and J 8 bases; nucleotides not matched to a gene: 0. Per germline, CDR1 MNHEY and CDR2 SVGEGT. The CDR3 DNA, read in part, is TGTGCCAGCAGTTACTGGACTAGCGGGGGGGATGAG. Translated: CASSYWTSGGDE. The whole CDR3 protein is CASSYWTSGGDEQFF.